The entry that follows covers one T cell receptor (beta chain) sequence. The specificity of this receptor is unknown. No base qualities exist here, and no much larger clone lies one base off it. The cohort was made up of roughly 670 healthy bone marrow donors. At the time of sampling, every cohort member was nominally healthy, though immune exposures that went unrecorded were likely present. The donor tested CMV seropositive and was one of the 289 seropositive cohort members. Every donor gave a peripheral blood sample, and the peripheral blood mononuclear cells from that sample were used for TCR beta sequencing. Genomic DNA extraction from the blood cell samples was performed with the Qiagen DNeasy Blood Extraction Kit. The method behind the library was the immunoSEQ multiplex PCR assay. For the multiplex PCR, a mixture combining 60 forward primers for TCR Vbeta segments and 13 reverse primers for TCR Jbeta segments was used. A multiplex PCR assay on genomic DNA amplified the CDR3 region of rearranged TCR beta genes. Amplified TCR beta libraries were sequenced as 87-base-pair reads on the Illumina HiSeq System. Processing in the source paper ran as follows. A later analysis tallied approximately 87 million unique TCR beta chains across the 666 repertoires, and about 12 million of those chains were shared by two or more donors. Raw reads were error-corrected and collapsed into unique sequences with a nearest-neighbor algorithm that merged closely related sequences to remove PCR and sequencing errors. CDR3 sequences were aligned to IMGT reference sequences to assign V, D and J gene segments. For a sequence to be retained, at least a six-nucleotide match to both a V gene segment and a J gene segment was required. Rearrangements were called productive when the CDR3 lacked stop codons and stayed in frame with V and J; all others were non-productive. CDR3 was defined by IMGT convention, running from the second conserved V-encoded cysteine to the conserved J-encoded phenylalanine. The earlier analysis of 587 of the donors excluded any sequence lacking an unambiguous match to a single V gene segment. In an earlier analysis of 587 of the donors, V segments were called functional above 56.7% productive rearrangements and were called segregating when the between-donor standard deviation exceeded 5%. A statistical classification framework was developed to diagnose cytomegalovirus status using the catalog of TCR beta chain sequences. V and J gene assignment, in a later analysis, came from comparing TCR nucleotide sequences with IMGT/GENE-DB human TR gene sequences. A later analysis assigned CDR3 sequences and most-parsimonious VDJ recombination scenarios with the TCRdist pipeline. In a later analysis, each TCR beta chain was defined by its CDR3 amino acid sequence together with its V-gene family, and reads without a unique V-gene family were excluded. In a later analysis, 450 to 600 highly shared, low-generation-probability nucleotide sequences were removed to address suspected cross-contamination and a sequencing artifact. In a later analysis, a clonal expansion index for each public chain was calculated from normalized within-repertoire ranks of inferred template counts. A later analysis computed generation probabilities with a VDJ recombination model fitted to out-of-frame rearrangements, and checked the results against IGoR. In a later analysis, TCR-TCR, TCR-HLA and TCR-CMV co-occurrence was scored with hypergeometric tests, and a repertoire-size bias correction was applied to TCR pairs. A later analysis estimated false discovery rates by permuting HLA or CMV assignments 20 times. In a later analysis, co-occurring TCRs were grouped with DBSCAN, and TCRdist sequence similarity was added when clustering was performed within HLA-allele-positive subsets. Repertoires with fewer than 30,000 or more than 120,000 public chains were left out of co-occurrence clustering, as were five repertoires with anomalous nucleotide sharing. This is the immuneACCESS table as TCRdb keeps it, with only in-frame sequences that have V and J called. A part of the clones is gone; compared with another copy, unresolved V genes explain less than half, and the rest is unexplained. V, J and clone size were drawn from that table, and D and trimming were deduced from the DNA. In all, the sample holds 150,000 or so clones, and over 75% of those were seen once. About 14% of the sample is taken by the ten largest.

The germline ends are 16 bases apart after V is trimmed by 6 bases and J by 5 bases. For CDR1 and CDR2, the germline V gene lists SNHLY and FYNNEI. From the cysteine up to the phenylalanine, the CDR3 has a length of 14 residues. Left in the record is the CDR3 DNA by itself, 42 bases read in frame from the first base. This sample was included in a study of cytomegalovirus exposure and HLA in healthy donors (dated by TCRdb to between 2016 and 2019). Regarding the study in general: An earlier analysis of some 620 of the donors reported 250 to 300 Gb of sequence data and approximately 120 million unique TCR beta sequences obtained from about 179 million T cells. Using immunosequencing, the study profiled T cell repertoires from some 670 subjects and related those repertoires to cytomegalovirus serostatus. Among around 400 genotyped donors of the cohort, an average of approximately 240,000 unique TCR beta nucleotide sequences was sequenced per donor, of which about 20% were non-productive. Rather than drawing on any new phenotypic data, the later analysis identified candidate immune exposures from TCR beta sequences and the way those sequences occurred across donors. All discovery cohort repertoires had been generated on a single sequencing platform. Roughly 5 DR-DQ haplotypes were treated as single units for association and clustering because of strong linkage in the cohort. Donor age, sex, ethnicity and CMV serostatus were compiled together with the repertoire data. Along with the roughly 700-subject first cohort, a separate validation cohort of roughly 110 different subjects was used. An early release that covered fewer than 750 HLA-typed donors contained around 300 gigabases of sequencing data and around 85 million unique TCR sequences. Typing coverage varied by locus: 629-630 donors for A, B, C, DRB1 and DQB1; approximately 500 for DQA1; more than 600 for DPA1; roughly 450 for DPB1. A later genetic analysis took genome-wide SNP genotypes for about 55% of the 666 donors and used that subset as a discovery cohort. Of the roughly 410 genotyped donors, 80% to 90% were placed in the genetic ancestry cluster associated with self-reported Caucasian donors. A later analysis re-examined previously published TCR beta repertoires from 610 or so donors and added high-resolution HLA genotyping to investigate patterns of TCR occurrence. Both class I and class II loci were covered by HLA typing, at four-digit resolution. In an earlier analysis of several hundred of the donors, high-throughput TCR beta sequencing was used to judge whether each TCR beta V gene segment behaved as functional or pseudogenic. High-throughput TCR immunosequencing, statistical association of individual TCRs with disease status, and machine learning were combined to predict cytomegalovirus infection status. The aim of the study was to test whether cataloging public T cell receptors could identify signatures of past pathogen exposure. What the study reported, not specific to this receptor: HLA typing was unavailable for some donors at each locus, so association tests used only the typed subset. At a false discovery rate of 0.05, a later analysis linked under 20,000 TCR beta sequences to specific HLA alleles. Cytomegalovirus status was reported to be diagnosed by the classifier with high specificity and sensitivity in both the original and validation cohorts. While some public TCRs were present in many individuals, most TCR sequences turned up only very rarely across donors. The sequencing pipeline was judged likely to have produced a cluster of highly shared sequence variants as a technical artifact. A later genetic analysis associated a missense DCLRE1C variant with V-gene and J-gene trimming of TCR beta chains, and an independent cohort replicated the association. Most CMV-associated TCR beta chains appeared to be HLA-restricted in a later analysis, and the HLA associations seemed to be driven largely by CMV exposure. The presence/absence analyses assumed that sequencing depth was roughly uniform across donors, and that assumption may not be true. For the cohort, immune exposure information was limited to CMV serostatus. Linkage disequilibrium might explain the correlated functional status among segregating V segments, but an unknown experimental factor could not be excluded. Three of the identified cytomegalovirus-associated TCR beta chains were confirmed in vitro to be specific for cytomegalovirus antigens. Some IMGT-functional V segments, including TRBV6-2 and TRBV6-3, could not be distinguished by the 87-base-pair reads and were therefore excluded. Some 15 rarely observed V segments, including chromosome 9 orphons, were excluded from the earlier analysis of some 590 of the donors because counts were too low. Assigning TCR associations to individual alleles was difficult when HLA alleles, especially DR and DQ, strongly co-occurred. A total of roughly 160 TCR beta chains were listed by the study as associated with cytomegalovirus. Several of the top co-occurrence clusters appeared to be linked to parvovirus B19, influenza, CMV and Epstein-Barr virus, according to a later analysis. In a later analysis, HLA-associated TCR beta chains showed more clonal expansion and lower generation probabilities than non-associated chains that were equally common. It was suggested by the authors that the approach could potentially be generalized to other disease states and immunological phenotypes. According to a later analysis, TCR association rates differed among HLA loci, with DRB1 alleles showing the most associated TCRs and HLA-C alleles showing the fewest. In this cohort, only TCR beta chains were sequenced, and detectable features were limited by the absence of alpha or paired-chain data. In an earlier analysis of around 600 of the donors, most TCR beta V segments appeared in productive rearrangements about 87% or about 30% of the time, broadly matching IMGT annotations. Compared with the roughly 600-donor mean, donors in an Asian-associated ancestry cluster had fewer N-insertions in productive TCRs, according to a later genetic analysis. A further reported finding was that TCR beta sequences accurately predicted the HLA-A and HLA-B alleles for most subjects in the first cohort.

This sequence was found in a man aged 50 to 60 in good health and CMV-seropositive. Input material: PBMCs. The rearranged segments are TRBV2 and TRBJ1-2; TRBD1 is possibly the D segment (5 matching bases). The CDR3 region has the sequence CASSLRGKGYGYTF. The sequenced DNA is TGTGCCAGCAGCCTAAGGGGAAAGGGGTATGGCTACACCTTC. Here the CDR3 is joined to the reference TRBV2 and TRBJ1-2 genes, and the full variable domain is: EPEVTQTPSHQVTQMGQEVILRCVPISNHLYFYWYRQILGQKVEFLVSFYNNEISEKSEIFDDQFSVERPDGSNFTLKIRSTKLEDSAMYFCASSLRGKGYGYTFGSGTRLTVV.